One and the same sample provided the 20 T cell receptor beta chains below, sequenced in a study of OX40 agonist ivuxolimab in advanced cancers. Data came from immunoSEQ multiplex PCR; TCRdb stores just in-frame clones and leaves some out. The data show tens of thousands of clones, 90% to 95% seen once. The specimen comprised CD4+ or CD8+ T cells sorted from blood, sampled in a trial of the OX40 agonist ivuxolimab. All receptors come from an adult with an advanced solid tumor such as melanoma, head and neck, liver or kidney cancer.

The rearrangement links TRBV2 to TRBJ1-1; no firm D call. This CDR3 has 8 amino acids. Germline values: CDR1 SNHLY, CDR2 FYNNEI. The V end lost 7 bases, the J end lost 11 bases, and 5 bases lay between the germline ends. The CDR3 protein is CASNRAFF. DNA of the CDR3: TGTGCCAGCAATAGGGCTTTCTTT.

Here the CDR3 DNA reads TGCAGTGCTCTGAACACTGAAGCTTTCTTT. This gives the protein CSALNTEAFF. V and J are TRBV20-1 and TRBJ1-1; D ambiguous. CDR1 and CDR2 from the germline V gene are DFQATT and SNEGSKA (reference sequence). The CDR3 totals 10 residues. V shed 5 bases and J shed 0 bases, with 1 base lying between them.

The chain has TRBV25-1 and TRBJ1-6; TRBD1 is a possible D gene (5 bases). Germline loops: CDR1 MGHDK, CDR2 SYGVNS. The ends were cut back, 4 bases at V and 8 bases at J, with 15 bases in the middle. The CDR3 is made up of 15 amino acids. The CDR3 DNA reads TGTGCCAGCAGTGGGAGTCGGACACCGGATTCACCCCTCCACTTT. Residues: CASSGSRTPDSPLHF.

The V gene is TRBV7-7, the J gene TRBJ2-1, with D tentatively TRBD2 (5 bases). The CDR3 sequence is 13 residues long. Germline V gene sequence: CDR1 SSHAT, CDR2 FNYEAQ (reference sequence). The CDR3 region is CASASSLLNEQFF. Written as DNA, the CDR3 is TGTGCTAGCGCGTCTAGCCTTTTGAATGAGCAGTTCTTC.

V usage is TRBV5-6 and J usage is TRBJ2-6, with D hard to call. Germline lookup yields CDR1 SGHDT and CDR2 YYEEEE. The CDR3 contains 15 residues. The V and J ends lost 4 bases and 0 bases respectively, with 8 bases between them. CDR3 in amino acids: CASSKDVSGANVLTF. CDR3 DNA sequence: TGTGCCAGCAGCAAAGACGTCTCTGGGGCCAACGTCCTGACTTTC.

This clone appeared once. The CDR3 bases are TGTGCCAGCAGTAGAGCAGGGGGCATTACTGAAGCTTTCTTT. Translation: CASSRAGGITEAFF. The chain carries TRBV27 and TRBJ1-1; 8 positions agree with TRBD1. Germline V gene sequence: CDR1 MNHEY, CDR2 SMNVEV (reference sequence). This CDR3 region has 14 residues. Trimming removed 5 bases from V and 5 bases from J; junction bases left unmatched: 7.

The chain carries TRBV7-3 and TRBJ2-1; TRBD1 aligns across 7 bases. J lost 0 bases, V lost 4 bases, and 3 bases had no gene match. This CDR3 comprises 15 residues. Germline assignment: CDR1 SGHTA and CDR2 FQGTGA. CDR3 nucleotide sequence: TGTGCCAGCAGCTCGACAGGGAGCTCCTACAATGAGCAGTTCTTC. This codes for CASSSTGSSYNEQFF.

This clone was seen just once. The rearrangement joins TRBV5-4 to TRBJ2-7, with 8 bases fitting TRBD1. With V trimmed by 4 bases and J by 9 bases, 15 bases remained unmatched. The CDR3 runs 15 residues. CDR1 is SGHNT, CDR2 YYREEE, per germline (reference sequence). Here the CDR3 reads CASSEAGQGPSWQYF. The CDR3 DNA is TGTGCCAGCAGCGAGGCCGGACAGGGCCCGTCGTGGCAGTACTTC.

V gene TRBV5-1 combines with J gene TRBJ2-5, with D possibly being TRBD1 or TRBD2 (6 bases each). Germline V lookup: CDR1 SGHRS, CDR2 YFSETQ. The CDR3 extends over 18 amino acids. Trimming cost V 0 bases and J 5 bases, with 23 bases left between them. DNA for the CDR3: TGCGCCAGCAGCTTGGGCCAGCGTCGCCCCGGGGGCCAGGAGACCCAGTACTTC. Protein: CASSLGQRRPGGQETQYF. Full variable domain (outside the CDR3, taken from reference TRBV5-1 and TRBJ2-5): KAGVTQTPRYLIKTRGQQVTLSCSPISGHRSVSWYQQTPGQGLQFLFEYFSETQRNKGNFPGRFSGRQFSNSRSEMNVSTLELGDSALYLCASSLGQRRPGGQETQYFGPGTRLLVL.

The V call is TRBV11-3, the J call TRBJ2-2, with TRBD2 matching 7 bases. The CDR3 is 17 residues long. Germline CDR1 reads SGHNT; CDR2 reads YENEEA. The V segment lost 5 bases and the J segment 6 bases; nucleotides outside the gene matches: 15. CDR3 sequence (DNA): TGTGCCAGCAGCGCGGCGTTTTTGGGAGGGTCGGCCGGGGAGCTGTTTTTT. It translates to CASSAAFLGGSAGELFF.

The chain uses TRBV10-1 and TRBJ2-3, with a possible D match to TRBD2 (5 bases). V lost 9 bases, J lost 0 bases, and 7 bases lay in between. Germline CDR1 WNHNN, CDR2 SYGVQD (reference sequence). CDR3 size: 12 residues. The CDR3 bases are TGCGCCAGAGAGCGGAGCACAGATACGCAGTATTTT. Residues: CARERSTDTQYF.

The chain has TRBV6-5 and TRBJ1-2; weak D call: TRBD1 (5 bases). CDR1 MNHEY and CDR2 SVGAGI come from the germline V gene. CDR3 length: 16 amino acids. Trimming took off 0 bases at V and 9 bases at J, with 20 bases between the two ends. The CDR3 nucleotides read TGTGCCAGCAGTTACTCTCAGGGTTCTGGAGTGGGCAGCTACACCTTC. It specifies CASSYSQGSGVGSYTF.

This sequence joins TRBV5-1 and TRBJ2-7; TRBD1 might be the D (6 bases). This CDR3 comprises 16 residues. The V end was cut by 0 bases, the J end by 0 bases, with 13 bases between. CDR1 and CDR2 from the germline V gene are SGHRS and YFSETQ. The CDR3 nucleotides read TGCGCCAGCAGCTTGGGGGTGGGACACTACTCCTACGAGCAGTACTTC. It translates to CASSLGVGHYSYEQYF. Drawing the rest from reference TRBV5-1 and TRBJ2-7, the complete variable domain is KAGVTQTPRYLIKTRGQQVTLSCSPISGHRSVSWYQQTPGQGLQFLFEYFSETQRNKGNFPGRFSGRQFSNSRSEMNVSTLELGDSALYLCASSLGVGHYSYEQYFGPGTRLTVT.

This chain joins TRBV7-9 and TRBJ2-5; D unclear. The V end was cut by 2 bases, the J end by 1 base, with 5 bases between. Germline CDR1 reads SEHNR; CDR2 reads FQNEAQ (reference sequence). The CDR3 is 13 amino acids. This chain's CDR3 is CASSLPLQETQYF. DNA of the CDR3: TGTGCCAGCAGCTTACCTCTCCAAGAGACCCAGTACTTC.

For the CDR3, the DNA is TGTGCCAGCAGTGGTCACACCTCCACGCTCTATAACACCGGGGAGCTGTTTTTT. Protein: CASSGHTSTLYNTGELFF. This chain connects TRBV2 to TRBJ2-2; no clear D. V lost 4 bases to trimming and J lost 2 bases, with 20 bases between them. This CDR3 is built from 18 residues. Germline CDR1 reads SNHLY; CDR2 reads FYNNEI.

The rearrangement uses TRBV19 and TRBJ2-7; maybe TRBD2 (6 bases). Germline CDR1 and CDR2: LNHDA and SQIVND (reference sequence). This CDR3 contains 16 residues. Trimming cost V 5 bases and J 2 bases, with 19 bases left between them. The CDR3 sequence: CASSFLAESPTYEQYF. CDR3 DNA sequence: TGTGCCAGTAGTTTTTTAGCGGAAAGCCCGACCTACGAGCAGTACTTC.

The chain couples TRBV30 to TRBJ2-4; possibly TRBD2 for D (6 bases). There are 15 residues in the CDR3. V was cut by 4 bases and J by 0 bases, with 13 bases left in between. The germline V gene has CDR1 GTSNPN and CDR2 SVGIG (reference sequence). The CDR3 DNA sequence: TGTGCCTGGACTTGGGGGGAGGAAGCCAAAAACATTCAGTACTTC. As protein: CAWTWGEEAKNIQYF.

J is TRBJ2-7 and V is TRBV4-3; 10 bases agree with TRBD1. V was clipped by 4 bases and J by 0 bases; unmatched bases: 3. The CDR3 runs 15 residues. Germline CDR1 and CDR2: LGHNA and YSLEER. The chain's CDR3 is CASSRGTGVSYEQYF. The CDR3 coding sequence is TGCGCCAGCAGCCGGGGGACAGGGGTCTCCTACGAGCAGTACTTC.

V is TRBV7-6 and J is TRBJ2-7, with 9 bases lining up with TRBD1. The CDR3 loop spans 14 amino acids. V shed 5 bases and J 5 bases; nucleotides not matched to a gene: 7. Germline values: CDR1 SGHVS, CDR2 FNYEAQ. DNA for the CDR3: TGTGCCAGCAGCCAGGGACAGGGTACACACGAGCAGTACTTC. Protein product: CASSQGQGTHEQYF.

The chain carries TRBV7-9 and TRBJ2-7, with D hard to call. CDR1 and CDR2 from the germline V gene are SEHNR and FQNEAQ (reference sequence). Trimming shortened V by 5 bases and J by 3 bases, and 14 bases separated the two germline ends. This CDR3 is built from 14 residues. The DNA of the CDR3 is TGTGCCAGCAGCCCAAGTGGACCGATCTACGAGCAGTACTTC. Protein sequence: CASSPSGPIYEQYF. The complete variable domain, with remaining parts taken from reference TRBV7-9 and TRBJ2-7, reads DTGVSQNPRHKITKRGQNVTFRCDPISEHNRLYWYRQTLGQGPEFLTYFQNEAQLEKSRLLSDRFSAERPKGSFSTLEIQRTEQGDSAMYLCASSPSGPIYEQYFGPGTRLTVT.